One and the same sample provided the 8 T cell receptor beta chains below, sequenced in a study of siplizumab effects on memory and regulatory T cells. The repertoire was sequenced with immunoSEQ multiplex PCR; TCRdb's copy has only in-frame clones and lacks some. There are tens of thousands of clones in the sample; 95% to 98% occur only once, and roughly 0.1% lies in the top ten. The sample comprised naive CD8+ T cells sorted from blood. The receptors here all came from a human donor in good health.

J is TRBJ1-6 and V is TRBV19, with D hard to call. The CDR3 is made up of 18 amino acids. CDR1 and CDR2 from the germline V gene are LNHDA and SQIVND (reference sequence). Trimming took off 7 bases at V and 6 bases at J, with 25 bases between the two ends. Here the CDR3 reads CASTTVDGTSSLNSPLHF. The CDR3 region has the DNA TGTGCCAGTACTACCGTGGACGGTACCTCTTCTCTTAATTCACCCCTCCACTTT.

The rearrangement joins TRBV19 to TRBJ2-1; 9 bases line up with TRBD1. CDR1 and CDR2 (germline): LNHDA, SQIVND (reference sequence). V lost 3 bases, J lost 6 bases, and 6 bases stayed unmatched. The CDR3 is 15 amino acids. The CDR3: CASSISGTGLNEQFF. The DNA of the CDR3 is TGTGCCAGTAGTATTTCCGGGACAGGGCTCAATGAGCAGTTCTTC.

The chain couples TRBV4-3 to TRBJ1-1; D perhaps matches TRBD1 (5 bases). CDR3 length: 17 residues. Trimming pared 0 bases from V and 1 base from J, leaving 15 bases between. Germline V lookup: CDR1 LGHNA, CDR2 YSLEER. This CDR3 is CASSQDPARVGNTEAFF. CDR3 nucleotide sequence: TGCGCCAGCAGCCAAGATCCCGCCAGGGTGGGGAACACTGAAGCTTTCTTT.

The CDR3 reads CASSLEASGGFTDTQYF. Here the CDR3 DNA reads TGTGCCAGCAGCTTAGAGGCTAGCGGGGGATTCACAGATACGCAGTATTTT. V gene TRBV11-2 combines with J gene TRBJ2-3, with 10 bases lining up with TRBD2. J gave up 2 bases and V 0 bases, and 5 bases lay outside the gene matches. Germline V gives CDR1 SGHAT, CDR2 FQNNGV. The CDR3 is 17 residues long.

Here the CDR3 DNA reads TGCGCCAGCAGCCCCGAGGGGGCGGGGGGGCCAGATACGCAGTATTTT. Translating gives CASSPEGAGGPDTQYF. This chain uses TRBV5-1 with TRBJ2-3, with 9 bases fitting TRBD2. The CDR3 is 16 residues long. V gave up 4 bases and J gave up 4 bases; unmatched junction bases: 10. Looked up from germline, CDR1 is SGHRS and CDR2 is YFSETQ.

This clone was counted a single time. DNA of the CDR3: TGTGCCAGCAGCCCCCTGGCCGCTTTCTTT. The encoded protein is CASSPLAAFF. The chain has TRBV7-9 and TRBJ1-1; D gene unclear. V lost 5 bases and J lost 11, with 9 bases in between. The CDR3 contains 10 residues. Germline assignment: CDR1 SEHNR and CDR2 FQNEAQ (reference sequence).

With regard to this clone: Distinct nucleotide sequences in the sample also encode this CDR3. V is TRBV5-1 and J is TRBJ1-5; no reliable D call. This CDR3 comprises 15 residues. Germline lookup yields CDR1 SGHRS and CDR2 YFSETQ. V was trimmed by 0 bases and J by 0 bases, leaving 7 bases between them. The CDR3 sequence is CASSLAGYSNQPQHF. As DNA, the CDR3 is TGCGCCAGCAGCTTGGCAGGTTATAGCAATCAGCCCCAGCATTTT.

J is TRBJ2-7 and V is TRBV9, with D uncertain. Trimming removed 4 bases at V and 0 bases at J, with 11 bases between. The CDR3 has 14 residues. From germline, CDR1 is SGDLS and CDR2 YYNGEE. CDR3 nucleotides: TGTGCCAGCAGCCCCGCCCCTAGCTCCTACGAGCAGTACTTC. Amino acids: CASSPAPSSYEQYF.